The source of this T cell receptor (beta chain) is a study of T cell repertoires in ileal Crohn's disease. Study as a whole: All patients had surgery for stricturing (around 60%) or penetrating (39%) disease. About half of patients got postoperative therapy: approximately twelve thiopurines, 18 anti-TNF. Whole-study findings and limits: High-frequency clones were more common in sorted CD8 than CD4 cells.

As for this clone: Antigen unknown.

Some clones are missing from TCRdb's copy, which holds only in-frame ones; the method was immunoSEQ multiplex PCR. The sample shows 5,600 or so clones, about 69% of them seen only once. The time point here: neoterminal ileum biopsy at postoperative endoscopy, about 6 months after surgery. Included were adult ileal or ileocolonic Crohn's patients indicated for ileocolonic resection. V was pared by 1 base and J by 4 bases, with 5 bases of the junction left unmatched. The CDR3 consists of 17 residues. Germline CDR1 and CDR2: SGHVS and FNYEAQ. This TCR derives from an adult with Crohn's disease. This rearrangement joins TRBV7-6 to TRBJ2-2, with 11 bases matching TRBD2. The sample comprised ileal tissue. The CDR3 DNA is TGTGCCAGCAGCTTAGGGCTAGCGGGGGGCCTCACCGGGGAGCTGTTTTTT. Translated, it gives CASSLGLAGGLTGELFF.